This T cell receptor beta chain appears in the sequencing data of a study of T cells after yellow fever vaccination. Notes on the study in general: Clonotypes shared by both compartments, CD4 and CD8, made up a small share. Primary-vaccination clones mostly resurfaced post-booster (about 96% CD4, just under 90% CD8).

Template-switching 5'RACE yielded the TCR cDNA; a universal primer site and UMIs were added in the process. TCRdb processed the 5' RACE reads anew with MiXCR; each CDR3 protein has one entry. The repertoire has 500,000 to 650,000 distinct CDR3 sequences, less than 20% of them found once; the top ten carry roughly 17%. The germline V gene encodes CDR1 SGHRS and CDR2 YFSETQ. The CDR3 extends over 16 amino acids. Trimming removed 4 bases from V and 3 bases from J, with 19 bases in between. This clonotype was detected only a few times. Its target is unknown. The rearrangement joins TRBV5-1 to TRBJ1-1; tentatively, D is TRBD1 (5 bases). This clonotype was obtained from a man younger than 30 who received the YFV17D yellow fever vaccine. The sequenced sample was PBMCs, obtained 5 to 6 days after the first yellow fever vaccination. CDR3: CASSPGRQTLYTEAFF. CDR3 bases: TGCGCCAGCAGCCCAGGGAGACAGACGTTATACACTGAAGCTTTCTTT.